This T cell receptor beta chain was captured in a study of T cells in Graves' hyperthyroidism and ophthalmopathy. For the diagnoses, clinical symptoms, serum thyroxine and TRAb, thyroid ultrasound and orbital computed tomography were used. Notes on the study in general: Among thyroid clonotypes expanded above 0.001, most also appeared in blood.

It was RNA transcripts that yielded the amplified TCR beta CDR3 regions. The TCR CDR3 first-round RT-PCR relied on the HTBI primer set. MiXCR, applied by TCRdb to the multiplex PCR reads, yields one record per CDR3 protein. The sample contains approximately 400,000 distinct CDR3 sequences, approximately 18% of which appear only once. Germline V lookup: CDR1 LNHDA, CDR2 SQIVND (reference sequence). With 5 bases clipped from V and 2 bases from J, the junction kept 13 bases outside the gene matches. The CDR3 extends over 17 amino acids. With regard to this clonotype: Antigen specificity is unknown.

The TCR originated in a man aged 18 to 29 with Graves' ophthalmopathy. Sequencing input: blood. The chain links TRBV19 to TRBJ2-3; TRBD1 aligns across 7 bases. The CDR3 region is CASSLRTGAYFTDTQYF. The CDR3 DNA reads TGTGCCAGTAGTCTAAGGACAGGCGCCTATTTCACAGATACGCAGTATTTT. Combining the CDR3 with reference TRBV19 and TRBJ2-3 gives the whole variable domain DGGITQSPKYLFRKEGQNVTLSCEQNLNHDAMYWYRQDPGQGLRLIYYSQIVNDFQKGDIAEGYSVSREKKESFPLTVTSAQKNPTAFYLCASSLRTGAYFTDTQYFGPGTRLTVL.